The 14 T cell receptor beta chains in this list originate from one sample, sequenced in a study of blood T cell repertoires in COVID-19 (dated by TCRdb to about 2020). The receptor library was made with the immunoSEQ multiplex PCR assay. Entries here come from immuneACCESS through TCRdb and include only in-frame sequences with V and J called. Some clones fail to appear in such tables; in the studies checked, an unresolved V gene covers under half of the shortfall, and the cause of the remainder is unknown. This sample comprises over 100,000 clones, around 81% of them detected only once. The ten largest clones represent more than 7.5% of the sample. The sequencing input was peripheral blood. The receptors shown here come from a woman aged 55-69 years with active or convalescent COVID-19.

The CDR3 DNA reads TGTGCCAGCAGTTACTCTTCAGAAAGCTCCTACGAGCAGTACTTC. Protein product: CASSYSSESSYEQYF. V usage is TRBV6-2 or TRBV6-3 and J usage is TRBJ2-7, with D uncertain. The length of the CDR3 is 15 residues. Trimming removed 0 bases from V and 0 bases from J, with 9 bases in between. Germline V lookup: CDR1 MNHEY, CDR2 SVGEGT.

The V and J genes are TRBV10-2 and TRBJ2-3; 8 bases are a match to TRBD1. J gave up 2 bases and V 1 base, and 5 bases lay outside the gene matches. Germline lookup yields CDR1 WSHSY and CDR2 SAAADI. The CDR3 loop spans 16 amino acids. CDR3 residues: CASSEFAGGFTDTQYF. The CDR3 bases are TGCGCCAGCAGTGAGTTCGCAGGGGGCTTCACAGATACGCAGTATTTT.

This chain joins TRBV15 and TRBJ2-7; TRBD2 agrees at 7 bases. Looked up from germline, CDR1 is LNHNV and CDR2 is YYDKDF (reference sequence). The CDR3 has 12 residues. CDR3 loop: CATSHERGAKYV. DNA of the CDR3: TGTGCCACCAGCCATGAGCGGGGTGCGAAATATGTC.

CDR3 protein: CASSEAGSFSWGYTF. In DNA form, the CDR3 reads TGTGCCAGCAGTGAAGCTGGCAGTTTTTCGTGGGGCTACACCTTC. The chain uses TRBV6-1 and TRBJ1-2; D gene unclear. The CDR3 runs 15 residues. V was trimmed by 0 bases and J by 8 bases, leaving 16 bases between them. The germline gives CDR1 MNHNS, CDR2 SASEGT.

V and J are TRBV7-2 and TRBJ2-1; TRBD2 aligns across 9 bases. Germline CDR1 and CDR2: SGHTA and FQGNSA. The CDR3 spans 19 residues. The V gene end was trimmed by 3 bases and the J gene end by 1 base; junction bases not matched to a gene: 13. The CDR3: CASSLGSGSPRGSYNEQFF. The CDR3 DNA reads TGTGCCAGCAGCTTGGGTAGCGGGAGCCCTAGAGGGTCCTACAATGAGCAGTTCTTC. Filled out from reference TRBV7-2 and TRBJ2-1, the complete variable domain reads GAGVSQSPSNKVTEKGKDVELRCDPISGHTALYWYRQSLGQGLEFLIYFQGNSAPDKSGLPSDRFSAERTGGSVSTLTIQRTQQEDSAVYLCASSLGSGSPRGSYNEQFFGPGTRLTVL.

The chain couples TRBV28 to TRBJ2-4, with a tentative D call TRBD1 (6 bases). The CDR3 runs 18 residues. V was trimmed by 4 bases and J by 0 bases, leaving 19 bases between them. Germline V lookup: CDR1 MDHEN, CDR2 SYDVKM. The CDR3 is CASSSLIRGNLAKNIQYF. As DNA, the CDR3 is TGTGCCAGCAGTTCGCTCATTAGGGGGAACCTAGCCAAAAACATTCAGTACTTC.

This rearrangement joins TRBV10-3 to TRBJ1-6; the D is unclear. Trimming cost V 11 bases and J 8 bases, with 13 bases left between them. The length of the CDR3 is 12 residues. From germline, CDR1 is ENHRY and CDR2 SYGVKD. The CDR3 DNA sequence: TGTGCCTCCGCTTCGAGGGATTCACCCCTCCACTTT. It specifies CASASRDSPLHF.

V usage is TRBV28 and J usage is TRBJ2-3, with 7 positions matching TRBD1. The J segment lost 4 bases and the V segment lost 5 bases, leaving 12 bases of the junction unmatched. Germline lookup yields CDR1 MDHEN and CDR2 SYDVKM. The CDR3 loop spans 16 amino acids. The CDR3 spells CASSQITTGAADTQYF. CDR3 bases: TGTGCCAGCAGTCAGATAACAACAGGGGCTGCAGATACGCAGTATTTT.

The V call is TRBV5-4, the J call TRBJ2-7; 8 bases are a match to TRBD1. The CDR3 consists of 17 residues. The germline gives CDR1 SGHNT, CDR2 YYREEE (reference sequence). V was pared by 2 bases and J by 0 bases, with 10 bases of the junction left unmatched. CDR3 sequence: CASSFISRTGSSYEQYV. The CDR3 DNA follows: TGTGCCAGCAGCTTTATTTCTAGGACAGGGAGCTCCTACGAGCAGTACGTC.

The chain joins TRBV5-4 to TRBJ2-2; tentative D call: TRBD2 (7 bases). From germline, CDR1 is SGHNT and CDR2 YYREEE (reference sequence). V was cut by 7 bases and J by 5 bases, with 21 bases left in between. The CDR3 is 16 amino acids. CDR3 coding DNA: TGTGCCAGCTTCAAAGGGGGACTAATGATAACCGGGGAGCTGTTTTTT. This sequence encodes CASFKGGLMITGELFF.

J is TRBJ2-5 and V is TRBV7-9; 9 positions agree with TRBD1. V trimming: 7 bases; J trimming: 5 bases; junction bases outside the gene matches: 14. Germline values: CDR1 SEHNR, CDR2 FQNEAQ (reference sequence). This CDR3 comprises 16 residues. The CDR3 loop is CASIPKPGQGGETQYF. CDR3 DNA: TGTGCCAGCATCCCGAAGCCGGGACAGGGAGGCGAGACCCAGTACTTC.

The chain has TRBV28 and TRBJ2-2, with TRBD2 matching over 8 bases. The J segment lost 7 bases and the V segment lost 7 bases, leaving 14 bases of the junction unmatched. Germline V CDR1 and CDR2: MDHEN, SYDVKM. The CDR3 loop spans 16 amino acids. Written as DNA, the CDR3 is TGTGCCAGCACCGAGTCCGGGGGGGGCCGCAACGGGGAGCTGTTTTTT. Translating gives CASTESGGGRNGELFF. The variable domain in full, completed from reference TRBV28 and TRBJ2-2, reads DVKVTQSSRYLVKRTGEKVFLECVQDMDHENMFWYRQDPGLGLRLIYFSYDVKMKEKGDIPEGYSVSREKKERFSLILESASTNQTSMYLCASTESGGGRNGELFFGEGSRLTVL.

The CDR3: CASSAGLAGETQYF. The CDR3 DNA is TGTGCCAGCAGCGCGGGACTAGCGGGAGAGACCCAGTACTTC. This rearrangement joins TRBV9 to TRBJ2-5; TRBD2 matches 12 bases. CDR3 length: 14 amino acids. Germline V gives CDR1 SGDLS, CDR2 YYNGEE. V dropped 3 bases and J dropped 4; count of bases not matched to a gene: 1.

The genes are TRBV12-3 or TRBV12-4 and TRBJ1-2; D is possibly TRBD1 (5 bases). Trimming pared 2 bases from V and 4 bases from J, leaving 5 bases between. The CDR3 covers 12 residues. CDR3 region: CASSLRGYGYTF. The CDR3 nucleotides read TGTGCCAGCAGTTTAAGGGGCTATGGCTACACCTTC.